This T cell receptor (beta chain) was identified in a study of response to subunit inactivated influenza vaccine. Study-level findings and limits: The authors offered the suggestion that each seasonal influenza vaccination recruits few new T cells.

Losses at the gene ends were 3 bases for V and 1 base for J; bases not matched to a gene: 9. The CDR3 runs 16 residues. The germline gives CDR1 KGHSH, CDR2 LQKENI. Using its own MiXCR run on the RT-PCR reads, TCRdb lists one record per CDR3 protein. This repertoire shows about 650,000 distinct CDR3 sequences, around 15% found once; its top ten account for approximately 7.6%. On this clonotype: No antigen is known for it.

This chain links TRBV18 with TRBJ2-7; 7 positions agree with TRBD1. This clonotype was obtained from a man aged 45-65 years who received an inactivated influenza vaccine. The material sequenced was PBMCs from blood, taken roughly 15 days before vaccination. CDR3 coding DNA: TGTGCCAGCTCACCGATTAACAGGGGTACGTCCTACGAGCAGTACTTC. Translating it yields CASSPINRGTSYEQYF.